The clone carrying this TCR beta chain was seen only a few times. The sorted Tregs were CD4+CD25+CD127-/low cells. MiXCR, applied by TCRdb to the 5' RACE reads, yields one record per CDR3 protein. The table shows fewer than 65,000 distinct CDR3 sequences, with 20% occurring only once. Germline CDR1 is SGHAT and CDR2 is FQNNGV. V lost 4 bases, J lost 6 bases, and 12 bases stayed unmatched. The CDR3 has 15 residues. Source material: tumor-infiltrating Tregs sorted from the breast tumor. The chain is built from TRBV11-2 and TRBJ2-7, with 7 bases aligning to TRBD1. The sequence was collected from a female donor with breast cancer. CDR3 region: CASSYRPGQPFEQYF. The CDR3 region has the DNA TGTGCCAGCAGCTACCGACCGGGACAGCCTTTCGAGCAGTACTTC.